A single sample gave rise to the 27 T cell receptor beta chains below, sequenced in a study of control samples from healthy donors and cancer patients. The protocol was immunoSEQ multiplex PCR, while the TCRdb copy is restricted to in-frame clones and leaves out a portion. The sample lists tens of thousands of clones, 87% occurring once. Sequencing input: PBMCs. All receptors derive from a woman aged 50 to 60 with head and neck cancer.

This chain joins TRBV19 and TRBJ2-2; the D call may be TRBD1 or TRBD2 (6 bases each). Trimming removed 3 bases from V and 6 bases from J, with 11 bases in between. The CDR3 extends over 14 amino acids. Germline CDR1 is LNHDA and CDR2 is SQIVND (reference sequence). This CDR3 is CASSIVGGPGELFF. CDR3 nucleotide sequence: TGTGCCAGTAGTATTGTGGGGGGCCCCGGGGAGCTGTTTTTT.

The chain joins TRBV5-1 to TRBJ1-1; the match to TRBD1 covers 9 bases. Germline-derived CDR1 and CDR2 are SGHRS and YFSETQ. This CDR3 contains 13 residues. Germline trimming cut 0 bases from V and 12 bases from J; bases unmatched to any gene: 6. DNA of the CDR3: TGCGCCAGCAGCTTGGCAGGGGACAGGGAAACTTTCTTT. It yields the protein CASSLAGDRETFF.

This clone was recorded once. The chain combines TRBV28 with TRBJ1-1; TRBD1 is a possible D gene (6 bases). V lost 4 bases and J 9 bases, leaving 9 bases between the germline ends. Per the germline V gene, CDR1 is MDHEN and CDR2 is SYDVKM. This CDR3 comprises 11 residues. The CDR3: CASSSDRKAFF. CDR3 in DNA: TGTGCCAGCAGTTCCGACAGGAAAGCTTTCTTT.

The V call is TRBV5-5, the J call TRBJ2-7; 7 nucleotides agree with TRBD1. Trimming removed 0 bases from V and 1 base from J; junction bases left unmatched: 7. Germline CDR1 reads SGHKS; CDR2 reads YYEKEE (reference sequence). The CDR3 contains 16 residues. The CDR3 spells CASSLGRGLASYEQYF. In DNA form, the CDR3 reads TGTGCCAGCAGCTTGGGAAGGGGGCTCGCATCCTACGAGCAGTACTTC.

The table lists this clone with a few counts. The chain links TRBV7-2 to TRBJ2-7, with unresolved D. V lost 5 bases and J 3 bases, leaving 8 bases between the germline ends. CDR1 SGHTA and CDR2 FQGNSA come from the germline V gene. The CDR3 is 12 residues long. CDR3 sequence (DNA): TGTGCCAGCAGCATAATCTACTACGAGCAGTACTTC. The encoded protein is CASSIIYYEQYF.

The chain uses TRBV19 and TRBJ1-5, with 7 bases aligning to TRBD1. Unmatched junction bases numbered 10, after V lost 7 bases and J lost 4 bases. The CDR3 contains 15 residues. CDR1 is LNHDA, CDR2 SQIVND, per germline (reference sequence). The CDR3 nucleotides are TGTGCCAGTACCTCAGGGGGACTGCTTAATCAGCCCCAGCATTTT. This encodes CASTSGGLLNQPQHF.

The rearrangement links TRBV9 to TRBJ1-4, with D possibly matching TRBD1 (6 bases). CDR1 and CDR2 (germline): SGDLS, YYNGEE. V was shortened by 3 bases and J by 4 bases, with 13 bases between the two germline ends. CDR3 length equals 15 residues. The chain's CDR3 is CASSALTGVNEKLFF. The DNA of the CDR3 is TGTGCCAGCAGCGCGCTGACAGGCGTTAATGAAAAACTGTTTTTT.

The chain is built from TRBV19 and TRBJ1-5; 7 bases are a match to TRBD1. V shed 6 bases, J shed 2 bases, and the junction held 10 bases outside the gene matches. Germline V gives CDR1 LNHDA, CDR2 SQIVND (reference sequence). The CDR3 extends over 16 amino acids. CDR3 amino acids: CASRDRTQLGNQPQHF. In nucleotides, the CDR3 is TGTGCCAGTAGGGACAGGACTCAGCTGGGCAATCAGCCCCAGCATTTT.

The chain combines TRBV18 with TRBJ2-7; D gene uncertain. The germline V gene encodes CDR1 KGHSH and CDR2 LQKENI. Trimming left V 8 bases short and J 2 bases short, with 13 bases between. The CDR3 covers 13 residues. The DNA for the CDR3 is TGTGCCAGCCACCCCGGTAACACCTACGAGCAGTACTTC. This encodes CASHPGNTYEQYF.

The chain links TRBV12-3 or TRBV12-4 to TRBJ1-1, with no clear D. This CDR3 is 13 amino acids long. V shed 6 bases and J shed 4 bases, with 12 bases lying between them. The CDR3 nucleotides are TGTGCCAGCAGCCTCACCGGGGTCACTGAAGCTTTCTTT. This encodes CASSLTGVTEAFF.

The rearrangement joins TRBV15 to TRBJ1-3; 10 nucleotides match TRBD1. The germline V gene has CDR1 LNHNV and CDR2 YYDKDF (reference sequence). This CDR3 is built from 16 residues. Trimming cost V 2 bases and J 4 bases; bases outside gene matches: 5. CDR3 sequence (DNA): TGTGCCACCAGCAGAACCAAGGGACAGGGGGGAAACACCATATATTTT. It codes for CATSRTKGQGGNTIYF.

J is TRBJ2-3 and V is TRBV4-3; D possibly uses TRBD1 or TRBD2 (5 bases each). CDR1 is LGHNA, CDR2 YSLEER, per germline. The CDR3 covers 16 residues. The V gene lost 0 bases and the J gene lost 2 bases, with 12 bases spanning the gap. The CDR3 sequence is CASSQELGTTTDTQYF. CDR3 in DNA: TGCGCCAGCAGCCAAGAATTGGGGACCACCACAGATACGCAGTATTTT.

This sequence joins TRBV19 and TRBJ1-5; D may be TRBD1 (6 bases). Germline CDR1 is LNHDA and CDR2 is SQIVND (reference sequence). Trimming removed 4 bases from V and 3 bases from J, with 13 bases in between. The CDR3 loop spans 15 amino acids. This CDR3 reads CASSTPDRINQPQHF. DNA of the CDR3: TGTGCCAGTAGTACCCCGGACAGAATCAATCAGCCCCAGCATTTT.

The chain is built from TRBV19 and TRBJ1-5; a weak D match, TRBD1 (5 bases). The V end lost 5 bases, the J end lost 2 bases, and 22 bases lay between the germline ends. This CDR3 is built from 18 residues. The V gene's germline CDR1 is LNHDA and CDR2 SQIVND (reference sequence). The CDR3 DNA follows: TGTGCCAGTAGTCCCCGTCTCGGTGGGGCCGTAGGCAATCAGCCCCAGCATTTT. Translated, it gives CASSPRLGGAVGNQPQHF.

This chain joins TRBV15 and TRBJ1-1; D is uncertain. This CDR3 spans 16 amino acids. The V end was cut by 6 bases, the J end by 1 base, with 18 bases between. The V gene's germline CDR1 is LNHNV and CDR2 YYDKDF (reference sequence). The CDR3 sequence is CATSNDWGLQNTEAFF. The CDR3 nucleotides are TGTGCCACCAGTAATGACTGGGGTCTTCAGAACACTGAAGCTTTCTTT.

This clone was counted once. The chain links TRBV3-1 (or the pseudogene TRBV3-2) to TRBJ1-1; D call uncertain. CDR1 and CDR2 from the germline V gene are LGHDT and YNNKEL (reference sequence). The CDR3 is made up of 14 amino acids. Trimming took 1 base from V and 0 from J, leaving 6 bases between them. The CDR3 here is CASSQGHLNTEAFF. The CDR3 nucleotides read TGTGCCAGCAGCCAAGGGCACCTGAACACTGAAGCTTTCTTT.

The chain carries TRBV27 and TRBJ2-7; D is undetermined. Trimming took off 3 bases at V and 3 bases at J, with 12 bases between the two ends. This CDR3 region has 14 residues. Per germline, CDR1 MNHEY and CDR2 SMNVEV (reference sequence). DNA of the CDR3: TGTGCCAGCAGTTTCGCGCCAGGCGACTACGAGCAGTACTTC. Its protein product is CASSFAPGDYEQYF.

Turning to this clone: Distinct nucleotide sequences in the sample also encode this CDR3. V and J are TRBV9 and TRBJ2-2; D is unclear. This CDR3 is 12 amino acids long. Germline CDR1 and CDR2: SGDLS and YYNGEE. V lost 2 bases to trimming and J lost 5 bases, with 4 bases between them. CDR3 nucleotides: TGTGCCAGCAGCGTTGGGACCGGGGAGCTGTTTTTT. Its translation is CASSVGTGELFF.

The CDR3 DNA follows: TGTGCCAGCAGCTTGGGTGCAAATACGCAGTATTTT. It translates to CASSLGANTQYF. The chain employs TRBV5-6 and TRBJ2-3; D uncertain. The CDR3 has 12 residues. Trimming stripped 0 bases from V and 7 bases from J, with 6 bases between. Germline V lookup: CDR1 SGHDT, CDR2 YYEEEE.

V gene TRBV28 combines with J gene TRBJ2-7, with D uncertain. The V gene lost 8 bases and the J gene lost 0 bases, with 11 bases spanning the gap. CDR3 length: 13 amino acids. Germline values: CDR1 MDHEN, CDR2 SYDVKM. This CDR3 is CASATGRSYEQYF. The CDR3 nucleotides read TGTGCCAGCGCGACGGGCCGCTCCTACGAGCAGTACTTC.

This clone has more than one count but fewer than ten. The chain has TRBV6-1 and TRBJ2-1, with 11 bases identical to TRBD2. Per germline, CDR1 MNHNS and CDR2 SASEGT. The CDR3 is 17 residues long. With 4 bases clipped from V and 7 bases from J, the junction kept 12 bases outside the gene matches. This CDR3 is CASSGLAGGTPGNEQFF. The CDR3 DNA reads as TGTGCCAGCAGTGGGCTAGCGGGGGGTACGCCGGGGAATGAGCAGTTCTTC.

The rearrangement uses TRBV7-9 and TRBJ1-3, with a possible D match to TRBD1 (5 bases). V was trimmed by 5 bases and J by 4 bases, leaving 15 bases between them. The CDR3 is made up of 15 amino acids. Germline CDR1 and CDR2: SEHNR and FQNEAQ (reference sequence). This CDR3 is CASSPGTLKGNTIYF. CDR3 DNA sequence: TGTGCCAGCAGCCCCGGGACGCTAAAAGGAAACACCATATATTTT. Full variable domain (missing parts from reference TRBV7-9 and TRBJ1-3): DTGVSQNPRHKITKRGQNVTFRCDPISEHNRLYWYRQTLGQGPEFLTYFQNEAQLEKSRLLSDRFSAERPKGSFSTLEIQRTEQGDSAMYLCASSPGTLKGNTIYFGEGSWLTVV.

This sequence joins TRBV15 and TRBJ1-1, with unresolved D. V was shortened by 11 bases and J by 0 bases, with 13 bases between the two germline ends. CDR3 length: 13 amino acids. Germline loops: CDR1 LNHNV, CDR2 YYDKDF (reference sequence). The CDR3 spells CASTREMNTEAFF. The CDR3 nucleotides are TGTGCCTCAACCAGAGAGATGAACACTGAAGCTTTCTTT.

The V gene is TRBV6-1, the J gene TRBJ2-7; D uncertain. Trimming took off 1 base at V and 1 base at J, with 8 bases between the two ends. This CDR3 has 14 amino acids. The V gene's germline CDR1 is MNHNS and CDR2 SASEGT. The CDR3 DNA sequence: TGTGCCAGCAGTGAAGAGCTGGGGTCCTACGAGCAGTACTTC. Translated, it gives CASSEELGSYEQYF.

The table lists this clone with a count of one. The rearrangement joins TRBV27 to TRBJ2-7, with D maybe TRBD2 (5 bases). Trimming cost V 8 bases and J 5 bases, with 7 bases left between them. The CDR3 is 10 amino acids. Per the germline V gene, CDR1 is MNHEY and CDR2 is SMNVEV (reference sequence). The CDR3 region has the DNA TGTGCCAGCGGGGAGAACGAGCAGTACTTC. As protein: CASGENEQYF.

The genes are TRBV4-3 and TRBJ1-2; D is undetermined. Germline values: CDR1 LGHNA, CDR2 YSLEER. V dropped 1 base and J dropped 5 bases, with 8 bases sitting between them. The CDR3 loop spans 13 amino acids. The DNA for the CDR3 is TGCGCCAGCAGCCAAGCGGCGGAATATGGCTACACCTTC. Translation gives CASSQAAEYGYTF.

V and J are TRBV10-2 and TRBJ1-5, with 8 nucleotides matching TRBD1. Germline CDR1 reads WSHSY; CDR2 reads SAAADI. The CDR3 covers 17 residues. With V trimmed by 2 bases and J by 0 bases, 6 bases remained unmatched. The CDR3 reads CASSETGGMYSNQPQHF. The CDR3 DNA follows: TGCGCCAGCAGTGAGACAGGGGGTATGTATAGCAATCAGCCCCAGCATTTT.